This TCR beta chain was found in a study of control samples from healthy donors and cancer patients. Only in-frame clones appear in the TCRdb table, and some are missing; sequencing was by immunoSEQ multiplex PCR. Here the sample spans 100,000 to 120,000 clones, roughly 88% being singletons. Sequences were obtained from PBMCs. This sequence was found in a woman aged 55 to 70 with lung cancer.

DNA for the CDR3: TGTGCCAGCAGCGTACCCGGGACAGTGAAGACAATCGATCATATGCCCCAGCATTTT. Translated: CASSVPGTVKTIDHMPQHF. The genes are TRBV9 and TRBJ1-5; 7 positions match TRBD1. V lost 1 base to trimming and J lost 9 bases; unmatched junction nucleotides: 22. The CDR3 totals 19 residues. The germline V gene encodes CDR1 SGDLS and CDR2 YYNGEE.